This record looks at one T cell receptor beta chain sequence and its context. No antigen is known for it. These data originate in a study of graft-versus-host responses after intestinal transplantation. The repertoire was sequenced with immunoSEQ multiplex PCR; TCRdb's copy has only in-frame clones and lacks some. The sample carries some 140,000 clones, over 85% recorded once. The V and J ends lost 4 bases and 0 bases respectively, with 19 bases between them. CDR1 is SGHDN and CDR2 is FVKESK in the germline V gene. The CDR3 sequence is 17 residues long. Study-wide results and caveats: Allograft graft-versus-host to host-versus-graft clonal ratios ran high in patients with graft-donor T cell macrochimerism.

This sequence originates from a human donor who received an intestinal transplant. The V and J genes are TRBV14 and TRBJ2-7; D might be TRBD1 (6 bases). The specimen was unstimulated CD4+ T cells sorted from spleen or lymph node cells, collected before intestinal transplant. The CDR3 nucleotides are TGTGCCAGCAGCCTTGGTATGGGGGCCGGACGCTCCTACGAGCAGTACTTC. Protein: CASSLGMGAGRSYEQYF.